This T cell receptor (beta chain) came from a study of T cell responses to AZD1222 COVID-19 vaccine. Study-level findings and limits: With two AZD1222 doses given, Spike-specific TCR breadth and depth both rose. Of spike-specific TCRs, nearly half reportedly target regions left unmutated in variants.

CDR1 is MNHEY, CDR2 SVGEGT, per germline. CDR3 length equals 17 residues. The V end was cut by 5 bases, the J end by 3 bases, with 19 bases between. Produced via immunoSEQ multiplex PCR; TCRdb's table is partial and in-frame only. The data show about 150,000 clones, with about 92% seen just once and more than 8% held by the top ten. This clone was counted only a few times. Its antigen is as yet unknown. This specimen consisted of peripheral blood, obtained on day 0 of AZD1222 vaccination. The clonotype was recovered from an adult in good health. The V gene is TRBV6-2 or TRBV6-3, the J gene TRBJ2-2; the D gene could be TRBD1 or TRBD2 (5 bases each). CDR3 sequence: CASSDWREGPHTGELFF. The CDR3 DNA is TGTGCCAGCAGTGACTGGCGAGAGGGACCCCACACCGGGGAGCTGTTTTTT.